Reported below is one T cell receptor beta chain. Antigen unknown. This specimen comes from a study of graft-versus-host responses after intestinal transplantation. The CDR3 is made up of 13 amino acids. Germline V gene lookup returns CDR1 SGHDT and CDR2 YYEEEE. V shed 4 bases and J 6 bases; nucleotides not matched to a gene: 5. Libraries were prepared by immunoSEQ multiplex PCR; TCRdb keeps only in-frame clonotypes and omits some of them. The data contain tens of thousands of clones, roughly 90% of them seen just once; the ten biggest clones take up around 2.5%. Study conclusions and caveats: Individuals who had graft-donor T cell macrochimerism had allografts that showed high graft-versus-host to host-versus-graft clonal ratios.

This TCR derives from a human donor who received an intestinal transplant. The sample here was unstimulated CD8+ T cells sorted from spleen or lymph node cells, taken before intestinal transplant. J is TRBJ1-1 and V is TRBV5-6, with 8 positions matching TRBD1. The CDR3 spells CASSPTGAPEAFF. The CDR3 bases are TGTGCCAGCAGCCCGACAGGGGCGCCTGAAGCTTTCTTT.